These 4 T cell receptor beta chains were sequenced from one sample in a study of T cells in Graves' hyperthyroidism and ophthalmopathy. Template material for amplifying TCR beta CDR3 regions consisted of RNA transcripts. Researchers ran a first-round RT-PCR on the TCR CDR3 using the HTBI primer set. TCRdb itself ran the multiplex PCR reads through MiXCR, one entry per CDR3 protein. This sample has 300,000 to 450,000 distinct CDR3 sequences, with roughly 25% found just once. The specimen sequenced was blood. These receptors originate from a man aged 45 to 65 with Graves' hyperthyroidism.

Remarks on this clonotype: The junction shows a germline mismatch at one end, possibly a read error. The chain links TRBV7-9 to TRBJ2-7; TRBD1 is a possible D gene (7 bases). Germline V gene data show CDR1 as SEHNR and CDR2 as FQNEAQ (reference sequence). The CDR3 has 15 amino acids. The DNA of the CDR3 is TGTGCCAGCAGTTTCAGGGGGGTAGGGTCCTACGAGCGGTACTTC. Translated, it gives CASSFRGVGSYERYF.

J is TRBJ2-6 and V is TRBV19; D gene ambiguous. Germline lookup yields CDR1 LNHDA and CDR2 SQIVND (reference sequence). CDR3 size: 15 residues. The V end lost 3 bases, the J end lost 2 bases, and 8 bases lay between the germline ends. Written as DNA, the CDR3 is TGTGCCAGTAGTATTTGGGGTCCTGGGGCCAACGTCCTGACTTTC. Protein sequence: CASSIWGPGANVLTF.

In this sample, this clonotype turned up a few times. This chain joins TRBV9 and TRBJ2-3, with 10 bases aligning to TRBD2. Germline V gives CDR1 SGDLS, CDR2 YYNGEE. The CDR3 covers 15 residues. Trimming took 0 bases from V and 9 from J; bases not matched to a gene: 7. The CDR3 sequence: CASSVESSGSGTQYF. CDR3 coding DNA: TGTGCCAGCAGCGTAGAATCTAGCGGGAGTGGAACGCAGTATTTT.

This rearrangement joins TRBV27 to TRBJ1-5; 7 nucleotides match TRBD1. This CDR3 contains 15 residues. V dropped 0 bases and J dropped 6; count of bases not matched to a gene: 5. Per germline, CDR1 MNHEY and CDR2 SMNVEV (reference sequence). Here the CDR3 reads CASSLSDRDRQPQHF. CDR3 DNA sequence: TGTGCCAGCAGTTTATCCGACAGGGATCGTCAGCCCCAGCATTTT.